This TCR beta chain appears in the sequencing data of a study of cytomegalovirus exposure and HLA in healthy donors. Broader study findings: A few of the chains that were CMV-associated were confirmed in vitro to be specific for CMV antigens.

With 60 Vbeta and 13 Jbeta primers, the PCR was carried out. Measured with immunoSEQ multiplex PCR; TCRdb has only the in-frame clones, and not every one. This table has 35,000 to 45,000 clones, about half appearing once. A word on this clone: Its antigen is still unknown.

CDR3 length equals 16 residues. Germline V gene lookup returns CDR1 MGHDK and CDR2 SYGVNS. The V end was cut by 4 bases, the J end by 6 bases, with 19 bases between. The rearrangement links TRBV25-1 to TRBJ2-1; D may be TRBD1 (6 bases). Sequencing used PBMCs. This sequence was found in a man in his sixties in good health and CMV-seronegative. CDR3 sequence: CASSVPHTGKANEQFF. The CDR3 DNA reads TGTGCCAGCAGTGTCCCCCATACAGGGAAGGCCAATGAGCAGTTCTTC.